The sequence of this T cell receptor beta chain was determined in a study of CXCR3-negative and CXCR3-positive naive CD8 T cells (dated by TCRdb to about 2019). Background for the entire study: Some 130 million TRB reads were obtained in total, roughly 1.5 +/- 0.3 million reads per library. Diversity and physicochemical repertoire analyses covered about a dozen donors pooled from two independent experiments. Naive subsets from about 5 donors and memory cells from 3 donors were included in the TRBV-TRBJ cluster analysis.

Each CD8+ T cell subset was flow-sorted in triplicate, with roughly 330,000 cells per subset placed directly into RLT lysis buffer. To keep memory contaminants out, a stringent definition of naive CD8+ T cells was applied: CD45RO-CCR7+CD27+CD95-. Using standard density gradient centrifugation, peripheral blood mononuclear cells were isolated from buffy coats. Naive CXCR3-negative and CXCR3-positive CD8+ T cells were flow-sorted using a FACSAria III. Total RNA was extracted from sorted cells using an RNeasy Mini Kit. The listed sequencing device is NextSeq 550. The Human TCR Profiling Kit (MiLaboratory) was used to make UMI-labeled 5' RACE TRB cDNA libraries. cDNA synthesis used the entire amount of extracted RNA, and PCR amplification then used the entire amount of cDNA produced. The libraries were made side by side, with each library going through the same number of PCR cycles. Per the original workflow: With a requirement of at least two reads per UMI, MIGEC and MiXCR extracted about 52,000 +/- 9,100 unique UMI-labeled TRB cDNA molecules per library. Each library averaged 40,000 +/- 10,000 functional in-frame TRB CDR3 nucleotide clonotypes without stop codons. After downsampling to 5000 UMI-labeled TRB molecules per sample, diversity metrics, including normalized Shannon-Wiener and Chao1, were computed in VDJtools. VDJtools was used to calculate clonotype-size-weighted physicochemical properties of the central five CDR3 residues, namely interaction energy, strength, volume and Kidera factor 4. TCRdb reprocessed the reads into one record per CDR3 protein sequence, lacking DNA. V and J calls and clone size were set by TCRdb, not the authors. The sample table holds about 110,000 distinct CDR3 sequences. Roughly 0.38% of the sample is in the top ten clones.

The cysteine opens and the phenylalanine closes a CDR3 of 16 amino acids. DNA was not recorded. The germline V gene encodes CDR1 SGHTS and CDR2 YDEGEE. As for this clonotype: Its binding antigen is unknown.

What the research found in general, with its limitations: Because CXCR3 expression was partially decreased after cryopreservation, freshly isolated PBMCs were used for most assays. Surface CD5, linked to self-reactivity in mice, was comparable between naive subsets; TCR interaction strength was therefore also inferred from TRB CDR3 physicochemical properties. Compared with CXCR3-negative naive cells, CXCR3-positive naive cells had TRB CDR3s with higher hydrophobicity (lower Kidera factor 4), lower energy, and higher strength and volume indices. Comparably high repertoire diversity was found in both naive subsets, whereas much lower repertoire diversity was found in memory CD8+ T cells. Naive CXCR3-negative and CXCR3-positive cells from the same donor showed similar TRBV-TRBJ usage, whereas memory cells showed distinct patterns.

The TCR originated in a human donor in good health. Some clones in this sample may be carry-over from other donors' samples. Material: naive CXCR3+ CD8+ T cells from blood. The meaning of the sample's cell subset or site label: CD45RO-CCR7+CD27+CD95- naive CD8+ T cells expressing CXCR3 (TNR3+). The chain was built from TRBV5-8 and TRBJ2-2; the D gene TCRdb calls, TRBD1, cannot be checked with no DNA. The CDR3 reads as follows: CASSFLQGTDTGELFF.